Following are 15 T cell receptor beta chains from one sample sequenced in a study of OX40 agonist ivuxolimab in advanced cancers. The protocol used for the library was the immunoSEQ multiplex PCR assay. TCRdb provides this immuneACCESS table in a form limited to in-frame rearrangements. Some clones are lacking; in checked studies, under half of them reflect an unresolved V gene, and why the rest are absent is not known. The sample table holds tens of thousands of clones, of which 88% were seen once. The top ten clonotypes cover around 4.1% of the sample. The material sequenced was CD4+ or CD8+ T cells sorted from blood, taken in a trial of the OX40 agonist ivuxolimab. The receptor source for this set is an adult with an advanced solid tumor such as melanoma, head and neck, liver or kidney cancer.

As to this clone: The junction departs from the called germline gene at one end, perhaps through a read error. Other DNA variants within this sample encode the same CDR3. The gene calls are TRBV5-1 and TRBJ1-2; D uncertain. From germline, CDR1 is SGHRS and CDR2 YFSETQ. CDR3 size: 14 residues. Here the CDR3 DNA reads TGCGCCAGCAGCTTGGATACGGCAAACTATGGCTACACCTTT. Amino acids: CASSLDTANYGYTF.

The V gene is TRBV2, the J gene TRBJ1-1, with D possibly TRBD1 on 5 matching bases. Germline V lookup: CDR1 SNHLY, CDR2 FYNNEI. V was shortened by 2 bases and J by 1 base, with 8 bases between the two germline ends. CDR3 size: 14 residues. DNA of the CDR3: TGTGCCAGCAGTGAATATGGGGGGAACACTGAAGCTTTCTTT. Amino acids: CASSEYGGNTEAFF.

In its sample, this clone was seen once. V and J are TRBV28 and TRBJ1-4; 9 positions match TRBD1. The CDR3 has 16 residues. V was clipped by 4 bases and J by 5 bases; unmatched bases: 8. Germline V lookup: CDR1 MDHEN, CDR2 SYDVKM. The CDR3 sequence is CASSSRLQGANEKLFF. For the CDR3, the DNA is TGTGCCAGCAGTTCGCGCTTACAGGGGGCAAATGAAAAACTGTTTTTT. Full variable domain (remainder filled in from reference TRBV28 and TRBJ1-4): DVKVTQSSRYLVKRTGEKVFLECVQDMDHENMFWYRQDPGLGLRLIYFSYDVKMKEKGDIPEGYSVSREKKERFSLILESASTNQTSMYLCASSSRLQGANEKLFFGSGTQLSVL.

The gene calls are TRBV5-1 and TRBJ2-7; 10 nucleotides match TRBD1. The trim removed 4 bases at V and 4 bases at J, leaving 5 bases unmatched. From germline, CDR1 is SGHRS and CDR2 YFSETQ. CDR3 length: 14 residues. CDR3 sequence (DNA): TGCGCCAGCAGCCGCGACAGGGGGCTGTACGAGCAGTACTTC. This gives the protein CASSRDRGLYEQYF.

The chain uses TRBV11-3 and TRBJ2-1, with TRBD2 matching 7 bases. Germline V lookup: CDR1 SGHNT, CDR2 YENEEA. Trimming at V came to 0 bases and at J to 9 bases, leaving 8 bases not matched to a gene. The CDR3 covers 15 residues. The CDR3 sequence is CASSLDRLAWVEQFF. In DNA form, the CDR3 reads TGTGCCAGCAGCTTAGACCGACTAGCATGGGTTGAGCAGTTCTTC.

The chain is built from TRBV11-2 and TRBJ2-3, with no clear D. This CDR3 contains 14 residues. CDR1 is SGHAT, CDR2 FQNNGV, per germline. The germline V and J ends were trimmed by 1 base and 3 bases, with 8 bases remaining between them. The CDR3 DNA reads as TGTGCCAGCAGCTTAGGTCTAGAAACAGATACGCAGTATTTT. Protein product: CASSLGLETDTQYF. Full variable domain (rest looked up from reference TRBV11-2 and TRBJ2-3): EAGVAQSPRYKIIEKRQSVAFWCNPISGHATLYWYQQILGQGPKLLIQFQNNGVVDDSQLPKDRFSAERLKGVDSTLKIQPAKLEDSAVYLCASSLGLETDTQYFGPGTRLTVL.

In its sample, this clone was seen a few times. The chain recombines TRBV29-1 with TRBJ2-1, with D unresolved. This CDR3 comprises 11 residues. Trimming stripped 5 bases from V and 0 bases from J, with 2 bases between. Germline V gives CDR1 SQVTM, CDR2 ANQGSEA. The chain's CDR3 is CSVSSYNEQFF. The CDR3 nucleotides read TGCAGCGTTAGCTCCTACAATGAGCAGTTCTTC.

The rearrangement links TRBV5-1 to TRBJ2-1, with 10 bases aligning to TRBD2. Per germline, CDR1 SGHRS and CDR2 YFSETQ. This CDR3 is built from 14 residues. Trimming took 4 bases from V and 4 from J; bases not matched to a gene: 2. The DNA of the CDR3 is TGCGCCAGCAGCATAGCGGGGGGATACAATGAGCAGTTCTTC. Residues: CASSIAGGYNEQFF.

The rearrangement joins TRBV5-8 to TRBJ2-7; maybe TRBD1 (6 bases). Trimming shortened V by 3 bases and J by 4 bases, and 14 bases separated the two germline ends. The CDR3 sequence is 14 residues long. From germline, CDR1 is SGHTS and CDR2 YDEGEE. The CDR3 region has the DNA TGTGCCAGCAGCTCGCCAGGACAGATATACGAGCAGTACTTC. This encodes CASSSPGQIYEQYF. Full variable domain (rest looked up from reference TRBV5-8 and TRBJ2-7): EAGVTQSPTHLIKTRGQQATLRCSPISGHTSVYWYQQALGLGLQFLLWYDEGEERNRGNFPPRFSGRQFPNYSSELNVNALELEDSALYLCASSSPGQIYEQYFGPGTRLTVT.

CDR3: CASSESDGATGSYGYTF. CDR3 sequence (DNA): TGCGCCAGCAGTGAGTCGGATGGGGCCACAGGGAGCTATGGCTACACCTTC. This sequence joins TRBV10-2 and TRBJ1-2; tentatively, D is TRBD1 (6 bases). The germline V gene has CDR1 WSHSY and CDR2 SAAADI. V lost 0 bases to trimming and J lost 4 bases, with 18 bases between them. This CDR3 is 17 amino acids long.

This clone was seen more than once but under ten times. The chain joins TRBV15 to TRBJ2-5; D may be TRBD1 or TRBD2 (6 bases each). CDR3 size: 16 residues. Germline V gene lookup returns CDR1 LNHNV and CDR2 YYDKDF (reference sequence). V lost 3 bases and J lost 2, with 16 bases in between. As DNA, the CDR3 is TGTGCCACCAGCAGGGGGGGCCAGCGGACACAAGAGACCCAGTACTTC. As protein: CATSRGGQRTQETQYF. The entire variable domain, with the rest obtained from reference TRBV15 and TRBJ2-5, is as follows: DAMVIQNPRYQVTQFGKPVTLSCSQTLNHNVMYWYQQKSSQAPKLLFHYYDKDFNNEADTPDNFQSRRPNTSFCFLDIRSPGLGDTAMYLCATSRGGQRTQETQYFGPGTRLLVL.

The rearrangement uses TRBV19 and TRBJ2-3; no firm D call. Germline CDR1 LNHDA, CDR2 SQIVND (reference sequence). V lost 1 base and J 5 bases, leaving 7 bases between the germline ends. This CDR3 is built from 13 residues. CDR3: CASSIGSRDTQYF. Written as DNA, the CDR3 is TGTGCCAGTAGTATAGGTTCTAGAGATACGCAGTATTTT.

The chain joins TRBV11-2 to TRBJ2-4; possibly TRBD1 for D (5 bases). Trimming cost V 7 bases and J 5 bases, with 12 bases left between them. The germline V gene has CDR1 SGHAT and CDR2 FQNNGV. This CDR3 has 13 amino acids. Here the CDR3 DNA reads TGTGCCAGCAACACCCTACAGGAAAACATTCAGTACTTC. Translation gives CASNTLQENIQYF.

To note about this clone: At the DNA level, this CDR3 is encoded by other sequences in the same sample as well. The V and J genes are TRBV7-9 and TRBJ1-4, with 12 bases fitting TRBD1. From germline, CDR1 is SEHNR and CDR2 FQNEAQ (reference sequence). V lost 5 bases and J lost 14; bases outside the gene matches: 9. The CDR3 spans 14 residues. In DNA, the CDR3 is TGTGCCAGCAGCCCGGGACAGGGGGCTCTAGGGCTGTTTTTT. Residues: CASSPGQGALGLFF.

For the CDR3, the DNA is TGTGCCAGCAGCTTATTGAATCAGCCCCAGCATTTT. Encoded protein: CASSLLNQPQHF. The chain employs TRBV7-8 and TRBJ1-5, with D unclear. V was shortened by 2 bases and J by 4 bases, with 3 bases between the two germline ends. Germline V gene data show CDR1 as SGHVS and CDR2 as FQNEAQ. The CDR3 spans 12 residues.